This TCR beta chain was captured by sequencing in a study of T cells in localized non-small cell lung cancer. This table comes from immunoSEQ multiplex PCR, and its TCRdb copy is limited to in-frame clones, with some not included. This sample has about 33,000 clones; about nine tenths occur once, and the top ten carry roughly 17%. Germline V gene lookup returns CDR1 MNHEY and CDR2 SVGAGI. V lost 6 bases and J 5 bases, leaving 10 bases between the germline ends. This CDR3 has 12 amino acids. The sample consisted of peripheral blood mononuclear cells, taken before any cancer treatment. This rearrangement joins TRBV6-5 to TRBJ1-2; D not certain. This clonotype was obtained from a man aged 40 to 69 with stage III lung adenocarcinoma. CDR3 residues: CASSSGSYGYTF. The CDR3 coding sequence is TGTGCCAGCAGCTCAGGCTCATATGGCTACACCTTC.